The clone carrying this TCR beta chain was counted a few times. The antigen is not known. TCRdb ran MiXCR on the 5' RACE reads and lists one entry per CDR3 protein. There are 140,000 or so distinct CDR3 sequences in the sample; roughly 6.3% occur only once, and 2% to 2.5% lies in the top ten. The sample is drawn from a study of T-cell memory formation after mild COVID-19. Findings and caveats of the study: Shrinking CD4+ clones resided mostly in CM and EM, and CD8+ ones in EMRA.

The CDR3 spans 15 residues. Deletions cut 5 bases from V and 0 bases from J, with 13 bases between. The chain is built from TRBV12-3 or TRBV12-4 and TRBJ1-1, with D uncertain. The sequence was obtained from an adult woman who had mild COVID-19 (a few samples of this study predate the infection). Cell type and time point are not known. Input material: PBMCs or a T cell subset sorted from them (not recorded which). The chain's CDR3 is CASSLAQLMNTEAFF. The CDR3 DNA reads TGTGCCAGCAGTCTTGCCCAACTCATGAACACTGAAGCTTTCTTT.